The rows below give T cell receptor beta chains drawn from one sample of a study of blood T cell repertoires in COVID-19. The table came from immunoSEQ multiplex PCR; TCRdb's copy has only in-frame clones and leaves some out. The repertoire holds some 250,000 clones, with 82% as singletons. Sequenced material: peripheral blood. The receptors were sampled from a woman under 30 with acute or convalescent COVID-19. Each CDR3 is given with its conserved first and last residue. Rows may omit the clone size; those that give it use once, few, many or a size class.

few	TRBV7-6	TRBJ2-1	CASSLGASGSYEQFF
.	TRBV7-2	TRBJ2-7	CASSLGGGLNTYEQYF
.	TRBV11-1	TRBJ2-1	CASSLSQQGYNEQFF
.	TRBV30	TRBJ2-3	CAWSVLGADTQYF
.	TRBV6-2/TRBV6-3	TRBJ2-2	CASSPGDYRYKGTGELFF
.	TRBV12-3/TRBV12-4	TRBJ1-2	CASSLLDHRSF
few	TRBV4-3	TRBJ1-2	CASSQGWAERASGYTF
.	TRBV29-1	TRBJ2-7	CSVVGGRGYEQYF
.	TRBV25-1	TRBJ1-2	CASSLGDGYTF
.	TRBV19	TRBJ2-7	CASTDGTSGIYEQYF
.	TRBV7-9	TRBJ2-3	CASSTRASGSRHTQYF
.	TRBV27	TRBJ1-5	CASADRRSNQPQHF
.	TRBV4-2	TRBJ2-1	CASSPGGTDFGINEQFF
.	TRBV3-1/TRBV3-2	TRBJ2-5	CASSQVGGGSQETQYF
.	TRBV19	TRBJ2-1	CASSRLAGDGEQFF
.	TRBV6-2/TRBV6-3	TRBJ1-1	CASSFGGEAFF
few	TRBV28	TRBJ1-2	CASSFQGYNYGYTF
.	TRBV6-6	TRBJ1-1	CASSYGQNTEAFF
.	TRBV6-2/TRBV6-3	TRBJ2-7	CASSSPPGIPPSYEQYF
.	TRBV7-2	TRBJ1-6	CASSLADRVGYPLHF
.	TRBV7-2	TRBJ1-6	CASSLGAGSGSPLHF
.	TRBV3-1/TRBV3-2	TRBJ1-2	CASSQVAGGFGYTF
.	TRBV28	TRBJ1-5	CASSADRFNQPQHF
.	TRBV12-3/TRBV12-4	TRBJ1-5	CASSFGGEQPQHF
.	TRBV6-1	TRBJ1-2	CASSEFDRASYGYTF
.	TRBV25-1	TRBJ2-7	CATQGLAPYEQYF
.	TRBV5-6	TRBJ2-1	CASSPGQTSYNEQFF
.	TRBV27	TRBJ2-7	CASSSGGTYEQYF